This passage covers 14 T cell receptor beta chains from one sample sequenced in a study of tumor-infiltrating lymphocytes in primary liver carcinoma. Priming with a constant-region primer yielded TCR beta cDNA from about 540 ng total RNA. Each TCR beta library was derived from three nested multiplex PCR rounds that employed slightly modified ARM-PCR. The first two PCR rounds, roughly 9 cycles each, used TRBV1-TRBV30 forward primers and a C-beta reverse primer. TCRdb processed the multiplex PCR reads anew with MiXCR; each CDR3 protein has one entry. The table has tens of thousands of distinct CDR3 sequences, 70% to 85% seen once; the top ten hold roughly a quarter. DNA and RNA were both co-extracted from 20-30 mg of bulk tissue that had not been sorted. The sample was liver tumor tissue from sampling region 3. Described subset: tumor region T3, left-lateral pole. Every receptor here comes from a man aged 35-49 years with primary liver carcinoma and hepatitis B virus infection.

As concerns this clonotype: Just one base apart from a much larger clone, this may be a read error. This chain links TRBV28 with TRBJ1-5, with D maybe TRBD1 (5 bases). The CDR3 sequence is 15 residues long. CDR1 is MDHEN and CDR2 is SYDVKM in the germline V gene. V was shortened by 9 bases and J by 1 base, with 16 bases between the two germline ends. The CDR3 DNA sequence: TGTGCCAGGAGGCTGACAGATGACAGCAATCAGCCCCAGCATTTT. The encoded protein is CARRLTDDSNQPQHF.

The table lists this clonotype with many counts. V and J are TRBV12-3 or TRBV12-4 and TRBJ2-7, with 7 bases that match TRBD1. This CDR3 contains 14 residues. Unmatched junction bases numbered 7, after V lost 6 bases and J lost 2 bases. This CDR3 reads CASSPRDRTYEQYF. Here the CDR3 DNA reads TGTGCCAGCAGCCCCCGGGACAGAACCTACGAGCAGTACTTC.

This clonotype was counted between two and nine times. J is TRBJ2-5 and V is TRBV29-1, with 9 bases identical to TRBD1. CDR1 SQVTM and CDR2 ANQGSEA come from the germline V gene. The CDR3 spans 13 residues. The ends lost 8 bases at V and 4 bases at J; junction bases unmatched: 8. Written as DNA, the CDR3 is TGCAGCTTACGCAGGGACAGGGTAGAGACCCAGTACTTC. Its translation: CSLRRDRVETQYF. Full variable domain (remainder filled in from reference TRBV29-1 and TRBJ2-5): SAVISQKPSRDICQRGTSLTIQCQVDSQVTMMFWYRQQPGQSLTLIATANQGSEATYESGFVIDKFPISRPNLTFSTLTVSNMSPEDSSIYLCSLRRDRVETQYFGPGTRLLVL.

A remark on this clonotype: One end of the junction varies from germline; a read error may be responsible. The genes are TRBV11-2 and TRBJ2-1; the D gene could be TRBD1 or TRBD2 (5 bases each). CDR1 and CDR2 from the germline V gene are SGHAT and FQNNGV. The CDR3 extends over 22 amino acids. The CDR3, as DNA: TGTGCCAGCAGCCTCCCCTGCCGGGGTCCCGTGAAACAGGTTCGCTCCTACAATGAGCAGCTCTTC. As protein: CASSLPCRGPVKQVRSYNEQLF.

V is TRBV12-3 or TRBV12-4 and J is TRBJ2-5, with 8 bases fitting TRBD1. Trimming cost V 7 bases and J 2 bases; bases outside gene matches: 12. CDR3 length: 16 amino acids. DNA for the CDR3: TGTGCCAGCAACCCCGATCTGAGGACAGGGCAAGAGACCCAGTACTTC. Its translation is CASNPDLRTGQETQYF.

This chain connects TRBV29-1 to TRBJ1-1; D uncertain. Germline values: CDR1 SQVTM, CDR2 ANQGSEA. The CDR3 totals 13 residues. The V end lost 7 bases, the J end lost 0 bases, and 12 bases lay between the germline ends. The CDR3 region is CSAAMGMNTEAFF. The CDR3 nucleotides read TGCAGCGCTGCGATGGGCATGAACACTGAAGCTTTCTTT. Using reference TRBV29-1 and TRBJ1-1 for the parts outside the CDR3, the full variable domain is SAVISQKPSRDICQRGTSLTIQCQVDSQVTMMFWYRQQPGQSLTLIATANQGSEATYESGFVIDKFPISRPNLTFSTLTVSNMSPEDSSIYLCSAAMGMNTEAFFGQGTRLTVV.

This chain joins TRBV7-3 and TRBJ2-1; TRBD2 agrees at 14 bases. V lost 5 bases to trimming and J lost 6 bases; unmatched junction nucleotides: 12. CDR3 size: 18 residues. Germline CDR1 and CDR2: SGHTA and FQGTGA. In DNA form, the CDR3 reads TGTGCCAGCAGCCCATATTGGGGACTAGCGGGGGAGAGCAATGAGCAGTTCTTC. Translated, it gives CASSPYWGLAGESNEQFF.

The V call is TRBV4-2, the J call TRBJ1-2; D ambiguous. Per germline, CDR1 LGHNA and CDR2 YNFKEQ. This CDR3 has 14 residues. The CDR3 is CASSQEPSRWGYTF. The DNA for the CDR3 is TGTGCTAGTAGCCAAGAACCGTCTAGATGGGGCTACACCTTC.

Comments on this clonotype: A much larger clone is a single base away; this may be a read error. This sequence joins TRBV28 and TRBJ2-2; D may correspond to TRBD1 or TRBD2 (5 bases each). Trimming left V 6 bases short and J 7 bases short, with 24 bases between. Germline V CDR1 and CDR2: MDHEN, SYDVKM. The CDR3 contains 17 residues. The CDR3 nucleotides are TGTGCCAGCAGCCTCTCCCGGGGCATGAGTATGGGCGGGGAGCTGTTTTTT. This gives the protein CASSLSRGMSMGGELFF.

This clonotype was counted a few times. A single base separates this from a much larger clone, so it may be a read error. CDR3 DNA sequence: TGCGCCAGCAGCCGACAAGGAACAGGGGGCGATGGCAATCAGCCCCGGCATTTT. This translates into CASSRQGTGGDGNQPRHF. The V gene is TRBV4-1, the J gene TRBJ1-5; 9 positions agree with TRBD1. Germline V CDR1 and CDR2: MGHRA, YSYEKL. This CDR3 comprises 18 residues.

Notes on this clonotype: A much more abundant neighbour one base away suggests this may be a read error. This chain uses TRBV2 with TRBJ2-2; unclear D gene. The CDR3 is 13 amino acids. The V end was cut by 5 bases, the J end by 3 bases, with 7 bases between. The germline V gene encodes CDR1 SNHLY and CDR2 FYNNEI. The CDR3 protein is CASSPWDTGELFF. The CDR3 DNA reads TGTGCCAGCAGTCCCTGGGACACCGGGGAGCTGTTTTTT.

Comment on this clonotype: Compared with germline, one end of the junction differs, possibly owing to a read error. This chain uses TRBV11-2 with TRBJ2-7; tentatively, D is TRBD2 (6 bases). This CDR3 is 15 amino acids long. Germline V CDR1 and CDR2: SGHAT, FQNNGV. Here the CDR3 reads CASSLDGTLPYEQYF. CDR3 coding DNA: TGTGCTAGCAGCCTCGATGGGACTCTACCCTACGAGCAGTACTTC.

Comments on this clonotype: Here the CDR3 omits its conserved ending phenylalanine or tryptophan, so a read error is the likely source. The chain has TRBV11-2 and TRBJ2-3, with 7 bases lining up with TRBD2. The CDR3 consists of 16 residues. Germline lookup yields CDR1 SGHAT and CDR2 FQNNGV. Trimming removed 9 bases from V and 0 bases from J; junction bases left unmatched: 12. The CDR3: CASSPPTSSSTDTQYI. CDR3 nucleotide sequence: TGTGCCAGTAGCCCCCCGACTAGCAGCAGCACAGATACGCAGTATATT.

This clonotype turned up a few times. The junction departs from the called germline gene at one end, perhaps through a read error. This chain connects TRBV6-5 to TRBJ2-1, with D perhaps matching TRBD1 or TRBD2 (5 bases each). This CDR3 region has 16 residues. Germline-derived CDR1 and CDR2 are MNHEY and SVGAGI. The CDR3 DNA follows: TGTACCAGCAGTTACTCCGGGGCGATGAGAAACGCTGAGCAGTTCTTC. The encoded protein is CTSSYSGAMRNAEQFF.